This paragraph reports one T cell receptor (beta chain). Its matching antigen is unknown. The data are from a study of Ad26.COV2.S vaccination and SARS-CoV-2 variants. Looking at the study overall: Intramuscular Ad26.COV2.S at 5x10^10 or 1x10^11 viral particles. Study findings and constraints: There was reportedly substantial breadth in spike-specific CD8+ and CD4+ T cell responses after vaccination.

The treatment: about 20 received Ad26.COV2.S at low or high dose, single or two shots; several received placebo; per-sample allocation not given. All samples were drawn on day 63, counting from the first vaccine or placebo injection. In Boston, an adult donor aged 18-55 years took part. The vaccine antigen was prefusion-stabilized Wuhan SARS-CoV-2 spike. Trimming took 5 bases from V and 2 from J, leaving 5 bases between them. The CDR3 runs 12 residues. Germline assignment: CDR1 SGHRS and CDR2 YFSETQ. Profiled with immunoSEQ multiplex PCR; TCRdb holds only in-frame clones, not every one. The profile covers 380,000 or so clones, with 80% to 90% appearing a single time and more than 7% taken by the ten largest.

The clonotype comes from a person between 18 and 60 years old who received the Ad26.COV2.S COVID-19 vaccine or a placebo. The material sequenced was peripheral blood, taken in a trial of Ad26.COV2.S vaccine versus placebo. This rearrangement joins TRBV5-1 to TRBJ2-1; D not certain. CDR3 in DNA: TGCGCCAGCAGATCCCCCTACAATGAGCAGTTCTTC. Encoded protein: CASRSPYNEQFF.